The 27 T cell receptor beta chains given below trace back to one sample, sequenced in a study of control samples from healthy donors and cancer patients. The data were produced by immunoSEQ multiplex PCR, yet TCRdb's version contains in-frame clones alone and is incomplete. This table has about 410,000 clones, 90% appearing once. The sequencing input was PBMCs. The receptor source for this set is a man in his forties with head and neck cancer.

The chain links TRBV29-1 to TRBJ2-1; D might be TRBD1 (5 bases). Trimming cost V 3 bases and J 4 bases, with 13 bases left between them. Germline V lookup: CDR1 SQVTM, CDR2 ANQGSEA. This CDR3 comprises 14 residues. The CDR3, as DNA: TGCAGCGTTGACGGCAGGGCCGGATACAATGAGCAGTTCTTC. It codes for CSVDGRAGYNEQFF.

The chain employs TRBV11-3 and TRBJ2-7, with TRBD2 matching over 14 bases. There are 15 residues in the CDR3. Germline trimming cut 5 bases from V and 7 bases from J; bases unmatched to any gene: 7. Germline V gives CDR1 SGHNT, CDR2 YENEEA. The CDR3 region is CASSTGLAGAGEQYF. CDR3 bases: TGTGCCAGCAGCACGGGACTAGCGGGAGCAGGGGAGCAGTACTTC.

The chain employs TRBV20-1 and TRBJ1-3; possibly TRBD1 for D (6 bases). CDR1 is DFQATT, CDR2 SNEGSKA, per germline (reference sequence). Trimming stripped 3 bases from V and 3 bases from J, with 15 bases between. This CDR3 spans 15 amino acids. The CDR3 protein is CSASLGRGGGNTIYF. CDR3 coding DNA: TGCAGTGCTAGTCTGGGCAGGGGAGGTGGAAACACCATATATTTT.

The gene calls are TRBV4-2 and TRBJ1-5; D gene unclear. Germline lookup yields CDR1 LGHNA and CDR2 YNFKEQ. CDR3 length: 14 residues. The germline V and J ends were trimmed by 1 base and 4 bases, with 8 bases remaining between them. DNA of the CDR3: TGTGCCAGCAGCCAAGTGCCGATGAATCAGCCCCAGCATTTT. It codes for CASSQVPMNQPQHF.

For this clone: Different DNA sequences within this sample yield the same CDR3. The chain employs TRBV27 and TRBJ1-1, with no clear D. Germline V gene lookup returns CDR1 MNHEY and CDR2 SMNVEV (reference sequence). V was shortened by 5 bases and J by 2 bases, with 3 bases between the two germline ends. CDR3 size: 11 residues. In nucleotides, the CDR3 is TGTGCCAGCAGTCGCAACACTGAAGCTTTCTTT. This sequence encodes CASSRNTEAFF.

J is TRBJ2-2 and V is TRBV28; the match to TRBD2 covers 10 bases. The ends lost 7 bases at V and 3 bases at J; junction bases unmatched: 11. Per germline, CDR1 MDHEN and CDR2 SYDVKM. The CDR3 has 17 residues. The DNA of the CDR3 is TGTGCCAGCACCGGGACTAGCGTACTAAGGTACACCGGGGAGCTGTTTTTT. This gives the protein CASTGTSVLRYTGELFF. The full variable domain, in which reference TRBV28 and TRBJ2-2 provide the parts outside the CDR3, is DVKVTQSSRYLVKRTGEKVFLECVQDMDHENMFWYRQDPGLGLRLIYFSYDVKMKEKGDIPEGYSVSREKKERFSLILESASTNQTSMYLCASTGTSVLRYTGELFFGEGSRLTVL.

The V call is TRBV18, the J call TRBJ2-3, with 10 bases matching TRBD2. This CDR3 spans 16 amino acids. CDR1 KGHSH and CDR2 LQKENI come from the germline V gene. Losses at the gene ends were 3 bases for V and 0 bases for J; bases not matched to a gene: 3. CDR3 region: CASSPMTSGSTDTQYF. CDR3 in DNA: TGTGCCAGCTCACCGATGACTAGCGGGAGCACAGATACGCAGTATTTT.

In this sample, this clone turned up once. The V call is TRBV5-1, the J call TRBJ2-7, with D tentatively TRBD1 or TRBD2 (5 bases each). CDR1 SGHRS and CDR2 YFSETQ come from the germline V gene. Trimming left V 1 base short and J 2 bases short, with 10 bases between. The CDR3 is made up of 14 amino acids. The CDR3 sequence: CASSLWDGTYEQYF. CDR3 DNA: TGCGCCAGCAGCTTGTGGGACGGAACCTACGAGCAGTACTTC.

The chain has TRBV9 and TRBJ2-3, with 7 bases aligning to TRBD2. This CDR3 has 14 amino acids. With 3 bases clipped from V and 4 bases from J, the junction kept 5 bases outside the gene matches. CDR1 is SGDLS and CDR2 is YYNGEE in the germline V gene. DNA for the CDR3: TGTGCCAGCAGCGGGACTAGAGCGGCAGATACGCAGTATTTT. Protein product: CASSGTRAADTQYF. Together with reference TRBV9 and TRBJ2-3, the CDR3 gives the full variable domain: DSGVTQTPKHLITATGQRVTLRCSPRSGDLSVYWYQQSLDQGLQFLIQYYNGEERAKGNILERFSAQQFPDLHSELNLSSLELGDSALYFCASSGTRAADTQYFGPGTRLTVL.

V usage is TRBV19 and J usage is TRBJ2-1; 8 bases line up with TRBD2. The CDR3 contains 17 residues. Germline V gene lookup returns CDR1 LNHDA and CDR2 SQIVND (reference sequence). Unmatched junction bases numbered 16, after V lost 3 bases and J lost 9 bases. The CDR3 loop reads CASSIAGGRRGLGEQFF. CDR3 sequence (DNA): TGTGCCAGTAGTATTGCTGGCGGGAGGAGAGGCTTAGGTGAGCAGTTCTTC.

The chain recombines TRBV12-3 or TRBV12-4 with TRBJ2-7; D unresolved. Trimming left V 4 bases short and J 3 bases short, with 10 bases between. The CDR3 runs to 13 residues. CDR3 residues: CASSSWNLYEQYF. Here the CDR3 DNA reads TGTGCCAGCAGTTCGTGGAACCTCTACGAGCAGTACTTC.

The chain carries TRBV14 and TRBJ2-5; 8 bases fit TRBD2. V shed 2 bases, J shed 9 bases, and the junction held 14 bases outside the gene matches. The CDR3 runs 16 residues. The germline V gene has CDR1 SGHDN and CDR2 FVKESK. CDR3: CASSQRTGGADSAQYF. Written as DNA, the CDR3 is TGTGCCAGCAGCCAAAGAACCGGGGGGGCCGATTCTGCCCAGTACTTC. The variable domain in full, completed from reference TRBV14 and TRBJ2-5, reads EAGVTQFPSHSVIEKGQTVTLRCDPISGHDNLYWYRRVMGKEIKFLLHFVKESKQDESGMPNNRFLAERTGGTYSTLKVQPAELEDSGVYFCASSQRTGGADSAQYFGPGTRLLVL.

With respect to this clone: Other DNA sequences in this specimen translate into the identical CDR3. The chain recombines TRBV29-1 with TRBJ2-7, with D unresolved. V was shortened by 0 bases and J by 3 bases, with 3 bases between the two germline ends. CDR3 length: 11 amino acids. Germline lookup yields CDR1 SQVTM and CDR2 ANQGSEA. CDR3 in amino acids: CSVEDSYEQYF. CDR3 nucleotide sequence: TGCAGCGTTGAAGACAGCTACGAGCAGTACTTC.

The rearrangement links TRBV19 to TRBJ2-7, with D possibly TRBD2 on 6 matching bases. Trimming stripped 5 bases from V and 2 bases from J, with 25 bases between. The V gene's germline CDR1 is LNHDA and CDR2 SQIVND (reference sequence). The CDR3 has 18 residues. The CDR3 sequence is CASSPSLLGWEAPYEQYF. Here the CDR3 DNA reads TGTGCCAGTAGTCCCTCTTTACTAGGGTGGGAGGCACCCTACGAGCAGTACTTC.

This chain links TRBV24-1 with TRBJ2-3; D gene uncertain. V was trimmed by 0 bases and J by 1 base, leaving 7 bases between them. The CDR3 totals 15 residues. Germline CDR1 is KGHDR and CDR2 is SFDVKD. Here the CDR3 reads CATSDLHGRTDTQYF. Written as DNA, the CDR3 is TGTGCCACCAGTGATTTGCATGGACGCACAGATACGCAGTATTTT.

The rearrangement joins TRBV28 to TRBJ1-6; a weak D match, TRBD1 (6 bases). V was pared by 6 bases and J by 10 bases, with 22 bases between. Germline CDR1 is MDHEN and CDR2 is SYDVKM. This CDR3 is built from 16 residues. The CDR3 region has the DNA TGTGCCAGCAGAATGACGATAGGGGGGCGAGGATCACCCCTCCACTTT. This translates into CASRMTIGGRGSPLHF.

CDR3 coding DNA: TGTGCCAGTAGCCCTAGGGGACAGGGGTTTACTACGGATGGCTACACCTTC. This gives the protein CASSPRGQGFTTDGYTF. J is TRBJ1-2 and V is TRBV19; 10 positions agree with TRBD1. V lost 6 bases, J lost 6 bases, and 16 bases stayed unmatched. Germline V CDR1 and CDR2: LNHDA, SQIVND (reference sequence). CDR3 size: 17 residues.

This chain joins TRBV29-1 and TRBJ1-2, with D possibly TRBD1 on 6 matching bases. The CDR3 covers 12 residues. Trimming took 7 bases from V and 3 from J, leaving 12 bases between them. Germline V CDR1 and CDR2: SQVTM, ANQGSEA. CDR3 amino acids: CSAKGEDYGYTF. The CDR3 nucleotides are TGCAGCGCGAAGGGGGAGGACTATGGCTACACCTTC. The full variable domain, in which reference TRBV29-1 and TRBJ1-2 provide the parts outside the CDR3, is SAVISQKPSRDICQRGTSLTIQCQVDSQVTMMFWYRQQPGQSLTLIATANQGSEATYESGFVIDKFPISRPNLTFSTLTVSNMSPEDSSIYLCSAKGEDYGYTFGSGTRLTVV.

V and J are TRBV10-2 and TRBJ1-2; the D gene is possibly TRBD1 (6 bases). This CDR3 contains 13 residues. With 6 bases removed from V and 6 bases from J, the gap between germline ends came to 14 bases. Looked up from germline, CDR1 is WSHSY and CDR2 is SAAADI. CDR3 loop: CASSDRYENGYTF. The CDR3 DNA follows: TGCGCCAGCAGCGACAGGTATGAGAATGGCTACACCTTC.

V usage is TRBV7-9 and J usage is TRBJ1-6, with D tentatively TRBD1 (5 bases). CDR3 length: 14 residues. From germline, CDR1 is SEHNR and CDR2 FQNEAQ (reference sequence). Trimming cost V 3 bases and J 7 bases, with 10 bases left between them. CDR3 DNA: TGTGCCAGCAGCTTTGCGGGGGGAAATTCACCCCTCCACTTT. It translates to CASSFAGGNSPLHF.

In DNA form, the CDR3 reads TGTGCCAGCAGCTTGGGGGGGAAGAGTGAAAAACTGTTTTTT. As protein: CASSLGGKSEKLFF. The chain recombines TRBV5-4 with TRBJ1-4; D is possibly TRBD1 (5 bases). V was shortened by 0 bases and J by 7 bases, with 10 bases between the two germline ends. The CDR3 is 14 residues long. Germline V lookup: CDR1 SGHNT, CDR2 YYREEE (reference sequence).

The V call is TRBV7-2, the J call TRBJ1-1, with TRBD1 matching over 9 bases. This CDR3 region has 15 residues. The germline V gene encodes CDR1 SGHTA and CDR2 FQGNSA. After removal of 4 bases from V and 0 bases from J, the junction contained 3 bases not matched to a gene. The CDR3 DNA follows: TGTGCCAGCAGCTCGACAGGGGGACTGAACACTGAAGCTTTCTTT. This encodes CASSSTGGLNTEAFF.

The CDR3 bases are TGTGCCAGCAGCGTAGACGAGAGTGGGACAGGGGGTGAAAAACTGTTTTTT. Its translation: CASSVDESGTGGEKLFF. The rearrangement joins TRBV9 to TRBJ1-4; 11 bases match TRBD1. The J segment lost 7 bases and the V segment lost 0 bases, leaving 8 bases of the junction unmatched. This CDR3 is 17 amino acids long. CDR1 and CDR2 from the germline V gene are SGDLS and YYNGEE.

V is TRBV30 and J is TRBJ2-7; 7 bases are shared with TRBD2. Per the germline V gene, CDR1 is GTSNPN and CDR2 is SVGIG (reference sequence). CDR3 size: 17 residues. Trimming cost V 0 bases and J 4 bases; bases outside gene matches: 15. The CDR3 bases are TGTGCCTGGAGTGTAAACCTTTCCTGGCGGGGGTTTTACGAGCAGTACTTC. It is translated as CAWSVNLSWRGFYEQYF.

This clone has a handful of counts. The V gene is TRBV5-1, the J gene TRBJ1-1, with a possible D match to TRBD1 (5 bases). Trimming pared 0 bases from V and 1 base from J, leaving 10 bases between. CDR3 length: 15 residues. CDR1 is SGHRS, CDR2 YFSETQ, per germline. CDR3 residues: CASSLVQGQNTEAFF. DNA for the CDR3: TGCGCCAGCAGCTTGGTTCAGGGCCAGAACACTGAAGCTTTCTTT.

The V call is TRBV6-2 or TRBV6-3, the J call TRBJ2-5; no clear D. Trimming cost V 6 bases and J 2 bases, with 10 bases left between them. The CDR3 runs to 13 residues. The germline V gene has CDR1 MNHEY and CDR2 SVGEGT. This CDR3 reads CASSPLGQETQYF. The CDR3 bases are TGTGCCAGCAGCCCCCTAGGACAAGAGACCCAGTACTTC.

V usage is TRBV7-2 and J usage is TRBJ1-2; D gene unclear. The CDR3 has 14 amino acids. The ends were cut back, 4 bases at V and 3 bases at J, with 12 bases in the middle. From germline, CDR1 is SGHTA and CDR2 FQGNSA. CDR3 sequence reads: CASSSNAGDYGYTF. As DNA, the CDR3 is TGTGCCAGCAGCTCAAACGCGGGAGACTATGGCTACACCTTC.